Included here is one TCR beta chain sequence, with context. Its specific antigen is unknown. Base qualities are not at hand, and no much larger clone is one base apart. The data were obtained in a study of blood T cell repertoires in COVID-19 (dated by TCRdb to 2018 to 2021). Study-wide context: The collaborator samples originated in the United States, Italy and Spain and spanned the acute and convalescent phases of COVID-19. The prospective study material was composed of cDNA or gDNA derived from T cells, B-cell-depleted T cells, or PBMCs. Deeply sampled blood TCRbeta repertoires from subjects exposed to, actively infected with, or recovered from COVID-19 were included in the dataset. A freely available public database, intended as a resource for researchers studying the immune response to SARS-CoV-2, is where the repertoires were released. Samples came from the ongoing ImmuneRACE study (first 160 participants) plus 1,254 subjects from 6 global collaborators. The sample metadata nearly always contained a de-identified subject ID, COVID-19 status, age in years and sex. Where available, HLA class I and class II types were taken from metadata supplied by the sample provider and were not determined by assay-based typing.

Overall study results and their limits: The quantity of clinical and demographic metadata differed by source and by participant and was supplied without curation.

Taken from cysteine to phenylalanine, the CDR3 has 16 residues. CDR3 DNA only is kept here, 48 bases in frame from base 1. Trimming leaves V shorter by 3 bases and J shorter by 2 bases, with the junction holding 9 bases beyond the gene matches. CDR1 and CDR2 (SQVTM, ANQGSEA) derive from the germline V gene. Participants in the prospective study were aged roughly 18 to 90 years, lived in about two dozen United States geographic areas, and enrolled through a virtual design. Cohort assignment in the prospective study relied on participant-reported clinical history from a screening survey and a study questionnaire. Recovered participants in ImmuneRACE Cohort 3 were defined as having two consecutive negative NP/OP PCR tests, clearance from a healthcare professional, or resolution of symptoms. Each participant in the prospective study had whole blood, serum and a nasopharyngeal or oropharyngeal swab collected by mobile phlebotomists. Participants in the prospective study had the option to provide additional blood draws and questionnaires over a roughly 2-month period. Prospective study blood samples were shipped either frozen or at room temperature before DNA extraction.

TCRbeta CDR3 regions were amplified from genomic DNA using the immunoSEQ Assay, a bias-controlled multiplex PCR. On the authors' methods: The number of nucleated cells in each sample was estimated from the amplification of reference gene primers within the assay. To quantify the absolute abundance of each unique TCRbeta CDR3 rearrangement, sequence reads were collapsed and filtered. Productive Simpson clonality was computed per sample as the square root of Simpson's diversity index over productive rearrangements. Held by TCRdb, this immuneACCESS table contains in-frame sequences only and omits some clones. Under half of the omission traces to an unresolved V gene where checked; the cause of the rest is unknown. The V and J calls and the clone size are those of that table, but D and trimming were determined from the DNA. For this sample there are about 270,000 clones; over 75% appear just once. The top ten clones comprise over 2% of the sample.

The rearrangement combines TRBV29-1 with TRBJ2-3; TRBD1 lines up with 9 middle nucleotides. The sequencing input was PBMCs or T cells enriched from blood (not recorded which). This clonotype was sampled from a woman in her late teens or twenties who had recovered from COVID-19. The CDR3 protein sequence reads: CSVDGQGRKNTDTQYF. The sequence in DNA is TGCAGCGTTGACGGACAGGGGCGAAAAAACACAGATACGCAGTATTTT.